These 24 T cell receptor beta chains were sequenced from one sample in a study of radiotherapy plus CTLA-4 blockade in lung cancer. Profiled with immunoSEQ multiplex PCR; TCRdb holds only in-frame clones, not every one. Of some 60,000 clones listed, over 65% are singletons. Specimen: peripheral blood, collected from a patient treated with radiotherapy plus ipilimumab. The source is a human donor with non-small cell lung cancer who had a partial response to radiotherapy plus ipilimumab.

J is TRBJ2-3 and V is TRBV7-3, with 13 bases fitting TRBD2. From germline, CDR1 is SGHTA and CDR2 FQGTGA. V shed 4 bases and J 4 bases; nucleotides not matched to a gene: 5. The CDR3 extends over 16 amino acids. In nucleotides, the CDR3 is TGTGCCAGCAGCTCAAGACTAGCGGGGGGCTCAGATACGCAGTATTTT. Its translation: CASSSRLAGGSDTQYF.

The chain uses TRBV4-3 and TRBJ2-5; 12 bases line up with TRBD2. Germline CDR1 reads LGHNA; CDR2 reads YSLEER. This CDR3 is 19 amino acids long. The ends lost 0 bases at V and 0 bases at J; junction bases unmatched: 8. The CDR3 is CASSQDLASGGAYQETQYF. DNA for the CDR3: TGCGCCAGCAGCCAAGACCTCGCTAGCGGGGGGGCTTACCAAGAGACCCAGTACTTC.

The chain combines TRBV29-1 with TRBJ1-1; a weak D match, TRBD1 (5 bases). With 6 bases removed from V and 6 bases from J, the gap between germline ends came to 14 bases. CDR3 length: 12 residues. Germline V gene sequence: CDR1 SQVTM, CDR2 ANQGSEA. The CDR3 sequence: CSVVRVGAEAFF. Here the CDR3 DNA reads TGCAGCGTGGTCAGGGTAGGGGCTGAAGCTTTCTTT.

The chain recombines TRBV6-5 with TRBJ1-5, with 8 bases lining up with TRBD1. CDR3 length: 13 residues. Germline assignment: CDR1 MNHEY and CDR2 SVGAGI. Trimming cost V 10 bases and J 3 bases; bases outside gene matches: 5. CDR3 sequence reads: CATAGGFNQPQHF. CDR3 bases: TGTGCCACCGCAGGGGGCTTCAATCAGCCCCAGCATTTT.

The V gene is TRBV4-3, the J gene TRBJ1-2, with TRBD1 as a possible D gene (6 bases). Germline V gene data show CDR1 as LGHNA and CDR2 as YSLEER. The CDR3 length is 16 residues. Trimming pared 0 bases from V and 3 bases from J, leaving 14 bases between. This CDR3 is CASSQEAGGRDYGYTF. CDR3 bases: TGCGCCAGCAGCCAAGAGGCGGGGGGCAGAGACTATGGCTACACCTTC.

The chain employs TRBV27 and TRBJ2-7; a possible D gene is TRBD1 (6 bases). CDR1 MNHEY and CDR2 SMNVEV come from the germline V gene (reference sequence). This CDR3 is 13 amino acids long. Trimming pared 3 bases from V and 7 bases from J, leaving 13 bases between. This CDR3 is CASSLTGPGEQYF. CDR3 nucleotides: TGTGCCAGCAGTTTGACAGGTCCGGGAGAGCAGTACTTC.

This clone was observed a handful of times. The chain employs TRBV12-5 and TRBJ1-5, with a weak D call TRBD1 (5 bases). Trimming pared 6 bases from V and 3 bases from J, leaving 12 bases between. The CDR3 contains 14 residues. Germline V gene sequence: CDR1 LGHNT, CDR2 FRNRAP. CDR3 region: CASGFDSPNQPQHF. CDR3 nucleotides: TGTGCTAGTGGGTTCGACAGTCCCAATCAGCCCCAGCATTTT. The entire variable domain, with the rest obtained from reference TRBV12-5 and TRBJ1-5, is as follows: DARVTQTPRHKVTEMGQEVTMRCQPILGHNTVFWYRQTMMQGLELLAYFRNRAPLDDSGMPKDRFSAEMPDATLATLKIQPSEPRDSAVYFCASGFDSPNQPQHFGDGTRLSIL.

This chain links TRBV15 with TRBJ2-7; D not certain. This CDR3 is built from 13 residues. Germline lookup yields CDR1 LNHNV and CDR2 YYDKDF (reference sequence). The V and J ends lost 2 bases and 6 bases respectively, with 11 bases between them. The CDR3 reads CATSRPDSIEQYF. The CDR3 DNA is TGTGCCACCAGCAGACCAGATAGCATCGAGCAGTACTTC.

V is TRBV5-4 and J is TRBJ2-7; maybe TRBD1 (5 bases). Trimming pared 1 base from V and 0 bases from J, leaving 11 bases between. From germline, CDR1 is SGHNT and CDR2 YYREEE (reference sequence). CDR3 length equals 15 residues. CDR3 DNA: TGTGCCAGCAGCTTGACAGGCCTGAGCTCCTACGAGCAGTACTTC. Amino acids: CASSLTGLSSYEQYF.

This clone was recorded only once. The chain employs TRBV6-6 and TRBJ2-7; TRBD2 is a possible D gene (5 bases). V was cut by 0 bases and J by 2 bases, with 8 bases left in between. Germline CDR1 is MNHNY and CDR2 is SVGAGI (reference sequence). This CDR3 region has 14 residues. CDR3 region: CASSYSHGAYEQYF. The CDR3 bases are TGTGCCAGCAGTTACTCGCACGGGGCCTACGAGCAGTACTTC.

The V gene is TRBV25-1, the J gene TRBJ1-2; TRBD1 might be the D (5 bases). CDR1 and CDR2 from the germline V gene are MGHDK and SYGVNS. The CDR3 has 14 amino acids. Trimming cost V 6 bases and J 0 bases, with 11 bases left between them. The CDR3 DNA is TGTGCCAGCAGCACTCAGACAGCTAACTATGGCTACACCTTC. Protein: CASSTQTANYGYTF.

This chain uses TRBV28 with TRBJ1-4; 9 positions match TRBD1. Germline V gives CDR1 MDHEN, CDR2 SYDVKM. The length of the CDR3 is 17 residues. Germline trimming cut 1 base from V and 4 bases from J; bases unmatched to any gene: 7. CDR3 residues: CASSLFGTGRINEKLFF. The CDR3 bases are TGTGCCAGCAGTTTATTCGGGACAGGGAGGATTAATGAAAAACTGTTTTTT.

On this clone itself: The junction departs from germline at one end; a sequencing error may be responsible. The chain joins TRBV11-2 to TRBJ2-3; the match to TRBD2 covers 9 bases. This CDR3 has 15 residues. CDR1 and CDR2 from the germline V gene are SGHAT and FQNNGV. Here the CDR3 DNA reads TGTGCCAGCAGGTTAGCGGGGGTGGGCACAGATACGCAGTATTTT. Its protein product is CASRLAGVGTDTQYF.

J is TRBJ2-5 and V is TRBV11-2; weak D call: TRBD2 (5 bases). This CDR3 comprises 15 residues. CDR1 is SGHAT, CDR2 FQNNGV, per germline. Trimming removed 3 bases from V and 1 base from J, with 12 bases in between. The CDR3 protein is CASSLSGMGQETQYF. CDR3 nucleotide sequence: TGTGCCAGCAGCTTGAGCGGAATGGGCCAAGAGACCCAGTACTTC.

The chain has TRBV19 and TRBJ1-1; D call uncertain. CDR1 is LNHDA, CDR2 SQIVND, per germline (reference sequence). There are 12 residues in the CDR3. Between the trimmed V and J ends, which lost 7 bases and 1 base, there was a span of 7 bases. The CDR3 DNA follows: TGTGCCAGTACGGTTGGGAACACTGAAGCTTTCTTT. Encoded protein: CASTVGNTEAFF.

CDR3 amino acids: CASSPPSSGAYNEQFF. CDR3 bases: TGTGCCAGCAGCCCCCCAAGTAGCGGGGCCTACAATGAGCAGTTCTTC. V gene TRBV5-6 combines with J gene TRBJ2-1, with 8 bases identical to TRBD2. The CDR3 loop spans 16 amino acids. V shed 4 bases and J 2 bases; nucleotides not matched to a gene: 8. Germline CDR1 reads SGHDT; CDR2 reads YYEEEE.

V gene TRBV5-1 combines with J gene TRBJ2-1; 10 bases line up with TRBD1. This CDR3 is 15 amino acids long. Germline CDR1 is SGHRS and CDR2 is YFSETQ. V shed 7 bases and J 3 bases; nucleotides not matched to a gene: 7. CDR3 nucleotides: TGCGCCAGCGGGATGGACAGGGGGGACTACAATGAGCAGTTCTTC. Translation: CASGMDRGDYNEQFF.

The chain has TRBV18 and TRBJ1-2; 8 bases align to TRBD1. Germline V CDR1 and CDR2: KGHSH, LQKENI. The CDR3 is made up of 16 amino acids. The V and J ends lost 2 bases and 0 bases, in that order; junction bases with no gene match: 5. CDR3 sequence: CASSPRRTGTNYGYTF. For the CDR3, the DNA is TGTGCCAGCTCACCAAGAAGGACAGGGACTAACTATGGCTACACCTTC.

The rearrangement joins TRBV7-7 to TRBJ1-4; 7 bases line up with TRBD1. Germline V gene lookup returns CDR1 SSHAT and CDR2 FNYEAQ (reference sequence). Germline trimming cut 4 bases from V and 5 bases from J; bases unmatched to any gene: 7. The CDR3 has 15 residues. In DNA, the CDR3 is TGTGCCAGCAGCTCCACAGGGGCGCTCAATGAAAAACTGTTTTTT. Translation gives CASSSTGALNEKLFF.

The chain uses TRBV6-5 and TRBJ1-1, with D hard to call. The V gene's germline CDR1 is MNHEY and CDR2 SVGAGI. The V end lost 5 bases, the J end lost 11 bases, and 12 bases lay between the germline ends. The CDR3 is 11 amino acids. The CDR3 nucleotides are TGTGCCAGCAGTCACGGGGTATGGGCTTTCTTT. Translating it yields CASSHGVWAFF.

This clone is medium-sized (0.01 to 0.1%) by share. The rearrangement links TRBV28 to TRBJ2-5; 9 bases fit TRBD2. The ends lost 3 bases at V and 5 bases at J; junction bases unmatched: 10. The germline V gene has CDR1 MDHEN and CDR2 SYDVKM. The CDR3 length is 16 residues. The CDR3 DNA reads TGTGCCAGCAGTTTGGGCGGGGGGGGGCCCGGGGAGACCCAGTACTTC. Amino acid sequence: CASSLGGGGPGETQYF.

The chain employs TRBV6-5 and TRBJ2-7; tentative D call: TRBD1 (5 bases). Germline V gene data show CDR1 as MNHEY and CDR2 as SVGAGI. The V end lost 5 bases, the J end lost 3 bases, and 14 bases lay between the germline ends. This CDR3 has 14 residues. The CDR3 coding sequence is TGTGCCAGCAGTAGCCCGCGACAGAACTACGAGCAGTACTTC. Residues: CASSSPRQNYEQYF.

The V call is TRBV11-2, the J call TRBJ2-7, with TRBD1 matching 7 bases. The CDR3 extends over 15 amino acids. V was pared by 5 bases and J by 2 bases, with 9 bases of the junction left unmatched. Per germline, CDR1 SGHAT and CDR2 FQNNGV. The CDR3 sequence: CASSVNRGPTYEQYF. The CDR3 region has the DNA TGTGCCAGCAGCGTCAACAGGGGCCCCACCTACGAGCAGTACTTC.

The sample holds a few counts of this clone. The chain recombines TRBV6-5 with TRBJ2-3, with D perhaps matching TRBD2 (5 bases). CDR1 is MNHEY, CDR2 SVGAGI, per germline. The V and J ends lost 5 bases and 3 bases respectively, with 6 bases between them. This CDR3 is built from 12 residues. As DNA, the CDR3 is TGTGCCAGCAGTCGGGGAACAGATACGCAGTATTTT. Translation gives CASSRGTDTQYF.